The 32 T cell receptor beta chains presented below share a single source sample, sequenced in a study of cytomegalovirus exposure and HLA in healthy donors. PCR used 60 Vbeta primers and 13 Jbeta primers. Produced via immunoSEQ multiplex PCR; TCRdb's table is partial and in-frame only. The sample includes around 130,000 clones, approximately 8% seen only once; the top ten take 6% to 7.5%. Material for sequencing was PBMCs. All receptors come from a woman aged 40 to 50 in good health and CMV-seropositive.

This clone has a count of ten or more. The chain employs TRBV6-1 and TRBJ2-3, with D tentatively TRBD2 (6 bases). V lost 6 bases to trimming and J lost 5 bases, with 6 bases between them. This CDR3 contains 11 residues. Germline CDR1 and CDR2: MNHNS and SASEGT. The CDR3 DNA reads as TGTGCCAGCAGGGGACTAGATACGCAGTATTTT. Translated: CASRGLDTQYF.

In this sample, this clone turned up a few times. This chain's CDR3 is CASSQPSSGNTIYF. In nucleotides, the CDR3 is TGTGCCAGCAGCCAGCCTAGCTCTGGAAACACCATATATTTT. This chain links TRBV7-6 with TRBJ1-3; D not resolved. V dropped 5 bases and J dropped 0 bases, with 8 bases sitting between them. Germline loops: CDR1 SGHVS, CDR2 FNYEAQ. This CDR3 region has 14 residues.

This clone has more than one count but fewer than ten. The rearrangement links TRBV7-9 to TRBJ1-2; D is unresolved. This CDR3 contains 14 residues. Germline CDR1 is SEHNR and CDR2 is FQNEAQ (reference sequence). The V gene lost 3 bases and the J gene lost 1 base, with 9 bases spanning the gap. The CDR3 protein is CASSFNSNNYGYTF. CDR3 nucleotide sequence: TGTGCCAGCAGCTTTAACAGTAATAACTATGGCTACACCTTC.

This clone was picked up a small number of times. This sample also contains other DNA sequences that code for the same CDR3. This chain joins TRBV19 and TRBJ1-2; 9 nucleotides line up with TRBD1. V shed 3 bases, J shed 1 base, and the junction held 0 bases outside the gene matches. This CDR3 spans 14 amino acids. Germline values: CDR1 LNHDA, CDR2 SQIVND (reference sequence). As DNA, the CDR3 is TGTGCCAGTAGTATGACAGGGGGTAACTATGGCTACACCTTC. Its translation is CASSMTGGNYGYTF.

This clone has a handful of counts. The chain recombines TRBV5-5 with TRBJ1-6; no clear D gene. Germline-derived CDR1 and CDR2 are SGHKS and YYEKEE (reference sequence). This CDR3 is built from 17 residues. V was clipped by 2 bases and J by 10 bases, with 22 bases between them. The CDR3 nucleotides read TGTGCCAGCAGCTTTCCCCCCCCGACTGGCCTCGGGTCACCCCTCCACTTT. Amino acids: CASSFPPPTGLGSPLHF. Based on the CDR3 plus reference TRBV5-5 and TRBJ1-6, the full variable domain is DAGVTQSPTHLIKTRGQQVTLRCSPISGHKSVSWYQQVLGQGPQFIFQYYEKEERGRGNFPDRFSARQFPNYSSELNVNALLLGDSALYLCASSFPPPTGLGSPLHFGNGTRLTVT.

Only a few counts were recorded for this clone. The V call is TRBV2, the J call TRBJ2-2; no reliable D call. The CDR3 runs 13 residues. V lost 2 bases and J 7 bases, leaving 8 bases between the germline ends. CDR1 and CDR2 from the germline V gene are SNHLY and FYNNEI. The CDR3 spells CASSEFSGGELFF. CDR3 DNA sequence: TGTGCCAGCAGTGAATTTTCGGGCGGGGAGCTGTTTTTT.

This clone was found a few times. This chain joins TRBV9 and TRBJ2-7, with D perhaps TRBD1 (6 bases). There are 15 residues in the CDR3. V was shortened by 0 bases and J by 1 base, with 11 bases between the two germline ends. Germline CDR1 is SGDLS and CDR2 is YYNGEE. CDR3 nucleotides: TGTGCCAGCAGCGTAGGAGGGGGACGATCCTACGAGCAGTACTTC. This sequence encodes CASSVGGGRSYEQYF.

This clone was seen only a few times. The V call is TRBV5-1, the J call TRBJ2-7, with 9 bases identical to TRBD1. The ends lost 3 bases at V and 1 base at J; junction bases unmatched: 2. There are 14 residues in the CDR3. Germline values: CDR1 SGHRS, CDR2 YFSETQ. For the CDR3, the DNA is TGCGCCAGCAGCTGGGGACAGGGATCCTACGAGCAGTACTTC. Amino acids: CASSWGQGSYEQYF.

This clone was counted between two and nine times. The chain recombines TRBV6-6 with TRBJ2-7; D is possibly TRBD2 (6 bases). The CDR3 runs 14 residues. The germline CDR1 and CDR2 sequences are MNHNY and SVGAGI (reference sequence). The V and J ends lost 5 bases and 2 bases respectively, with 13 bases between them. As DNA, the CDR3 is TGTGCCAGCAGTGTACGGGGGACCCCCTACGAGCAGTACTTC. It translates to CASSVRGTPYEQYF.

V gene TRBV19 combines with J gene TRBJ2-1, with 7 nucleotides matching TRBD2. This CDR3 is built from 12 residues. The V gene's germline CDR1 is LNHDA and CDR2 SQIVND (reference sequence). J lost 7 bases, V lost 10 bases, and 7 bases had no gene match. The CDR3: CATRRGGNEQFF. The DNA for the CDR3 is TGTGCCACCAGGCGCGGGGGTAATGAGCAGTTCTTC.

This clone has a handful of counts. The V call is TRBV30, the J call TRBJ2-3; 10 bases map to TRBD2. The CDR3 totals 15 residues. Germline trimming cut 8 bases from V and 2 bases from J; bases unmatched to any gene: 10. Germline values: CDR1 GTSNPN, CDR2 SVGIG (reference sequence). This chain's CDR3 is CAISLAGGPTDTQYF. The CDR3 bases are TGTGCCATTAGTTTAGCGGGGGGCCCCACAGATACGCAGTATTTT.

In DNA form, the CDR3 reads TGTGCCAGCAGCCCTAGGGACTCCTACACTGAAGCTTTCTTT. This codes for CASSPRDSYTEAFF. This chain uses TRBV9 with TRBJ1-1; possible D gene TRBD1, 5 bases. CDR1 and CDR2 (germline): SGDLS, YYNGEE. V was trimmed by 4 bases and J by 3 bases, leaving 13 bases between them. This CDR3 is 14 amino acids long.

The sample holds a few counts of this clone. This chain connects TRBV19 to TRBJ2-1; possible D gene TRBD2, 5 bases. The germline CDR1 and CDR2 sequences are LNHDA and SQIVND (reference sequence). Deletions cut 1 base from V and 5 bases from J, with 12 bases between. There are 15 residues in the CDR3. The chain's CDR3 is CASSIGAVGHNEQFF. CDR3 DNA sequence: TGTGCCAGTAGTATAGGAGCGGTTGGGCACAATGAGCAGTTCTTC.

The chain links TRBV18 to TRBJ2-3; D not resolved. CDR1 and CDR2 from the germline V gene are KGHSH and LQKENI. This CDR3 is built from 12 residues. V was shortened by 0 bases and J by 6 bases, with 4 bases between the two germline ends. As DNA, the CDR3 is TGTGCCAGCTCACCACCGTCGGATACGCAGTATTTT. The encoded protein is CASSPPSDTQYF.

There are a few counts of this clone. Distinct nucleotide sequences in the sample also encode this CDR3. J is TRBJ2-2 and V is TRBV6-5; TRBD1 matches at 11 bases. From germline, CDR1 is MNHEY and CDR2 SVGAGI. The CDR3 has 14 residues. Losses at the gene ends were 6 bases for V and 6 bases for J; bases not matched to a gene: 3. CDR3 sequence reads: CASRGQGEPGELFF. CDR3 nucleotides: TGTGCCAGCAGGGGACAGGGGGAACCCGGGGAGCTGTTTTTT.

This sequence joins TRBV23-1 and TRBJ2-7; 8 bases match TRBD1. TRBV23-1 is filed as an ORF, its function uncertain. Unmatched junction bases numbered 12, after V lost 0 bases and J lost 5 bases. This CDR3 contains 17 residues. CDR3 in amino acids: CASSQSIPTGENHEQYF. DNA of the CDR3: TGCGCCAGCAGTCAATCGATCCCGACAGGGGAGAACCACGAGCAGTACTTC.

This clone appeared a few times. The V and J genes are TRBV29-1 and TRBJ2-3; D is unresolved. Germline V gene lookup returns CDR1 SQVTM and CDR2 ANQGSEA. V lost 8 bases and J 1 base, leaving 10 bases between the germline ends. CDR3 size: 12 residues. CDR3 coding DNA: TGCAGCCTCCCGGTGGGCACAGATACGCAGTATTTT. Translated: CSLPVGTDTQYF.

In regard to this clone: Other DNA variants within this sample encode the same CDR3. The CDR3 bases are TGTGCCATAGGAGCGGGGGGAAACTCCTACGAGCAGTACTTC. It encodes CAIGAGGNSYEQYF. V is TRBV19 and J is TRBJ2-7; TRBD2 aligns across 9 bases. J was trimmed by 0 bases and V by 10 bases; bases with no gene match: 7. CDR1 and CDR2 from the germline V gene are LNHDA and SQIVND (reference sequence). The CDR3 runs to 14 residues.

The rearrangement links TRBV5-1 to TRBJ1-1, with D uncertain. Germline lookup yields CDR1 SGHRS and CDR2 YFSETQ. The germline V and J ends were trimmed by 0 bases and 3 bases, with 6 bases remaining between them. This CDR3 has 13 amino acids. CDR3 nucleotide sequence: TGCGCCAGCAGCTTGGAGCAGGACACTGAAGCTTTCTTT. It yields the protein CASSLEQDTEAFF.

CDR3 loop: CASSPLAKNIQYF. CDR3 nucleotide sequence: TGTGCCAGCTCTCCCCTAGCCAAAAACATTCAGTACTTC. The chain joins TRBV5-5 to TRBJ2-4; D not resolved. Germline CDR1 SGHKS, CDR2 YYEKEE (reference sequence). V lost 7 bases, J lost 0 bases, and 8 bases lay in between. The CDR3 loop spans 13 amino acids.

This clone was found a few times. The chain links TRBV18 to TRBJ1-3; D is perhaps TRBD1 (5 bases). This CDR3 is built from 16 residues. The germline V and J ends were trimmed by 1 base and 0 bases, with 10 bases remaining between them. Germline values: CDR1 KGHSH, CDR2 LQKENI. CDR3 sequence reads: CASSPRNRPSGNTIYF. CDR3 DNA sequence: TGTGCCAGCTCACCACGGAACAGGCCCTCTGGAAACACCATATATTTT. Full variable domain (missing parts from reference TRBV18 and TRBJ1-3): NAGVMQNPRHLVRRRGQEARLRCSPMKGHSHVYWYRQLPEEGLKFMVYLQKENIIDESGMPKERFSAEFPKEGPSILRIQQVVRGDSAAYFCASSPRNRPSGNTIYFGEGSWLTVV.

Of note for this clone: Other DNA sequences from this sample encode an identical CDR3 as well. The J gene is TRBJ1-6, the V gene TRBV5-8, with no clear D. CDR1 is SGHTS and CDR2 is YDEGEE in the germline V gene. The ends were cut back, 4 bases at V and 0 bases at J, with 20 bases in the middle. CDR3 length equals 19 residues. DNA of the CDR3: TGTGCCAGCAGCGCGGCGCTGGGAGCGGGCAGCTCCTATAATTCACCCCTCCACTTT. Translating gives CASSAALGAGSSYNSPLHF.

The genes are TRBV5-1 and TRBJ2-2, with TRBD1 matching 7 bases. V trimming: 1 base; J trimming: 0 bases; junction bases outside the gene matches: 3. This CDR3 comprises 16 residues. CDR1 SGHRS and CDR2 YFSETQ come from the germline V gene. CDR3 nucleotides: TGCGCCAGCAGCTTGTTCGGGACAGCGAACACCGGGGAGCTGTTTTTT. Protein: CASSLFGTANTGELFF.

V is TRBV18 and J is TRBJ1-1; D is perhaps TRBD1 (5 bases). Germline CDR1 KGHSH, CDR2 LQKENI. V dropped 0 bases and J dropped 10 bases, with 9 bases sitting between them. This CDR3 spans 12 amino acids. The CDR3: CASSPPGGRAFF. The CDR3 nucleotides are TGTGCCAGCTCACCACCGGGGGGAAGAGCTTTCTTT.

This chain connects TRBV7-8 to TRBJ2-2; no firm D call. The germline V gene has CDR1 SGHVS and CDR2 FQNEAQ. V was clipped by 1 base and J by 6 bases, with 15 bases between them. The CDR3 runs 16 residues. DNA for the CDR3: TGTGCCAGCAGCTTAGGCAGGATTTCCGTCGCCGGGGAGCTGTTTTTT. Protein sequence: CASSLGRISVAGELFF.

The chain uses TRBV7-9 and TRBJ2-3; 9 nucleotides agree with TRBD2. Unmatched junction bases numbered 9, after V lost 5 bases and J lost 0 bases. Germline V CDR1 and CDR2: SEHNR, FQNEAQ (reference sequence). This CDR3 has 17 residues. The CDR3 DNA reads TGTGCCAGCAGCCCGCGGCTCCTAGCGGGGAGCACAGATACGCAGTATTTT. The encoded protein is CASSPRLLAGSTDTQYF.

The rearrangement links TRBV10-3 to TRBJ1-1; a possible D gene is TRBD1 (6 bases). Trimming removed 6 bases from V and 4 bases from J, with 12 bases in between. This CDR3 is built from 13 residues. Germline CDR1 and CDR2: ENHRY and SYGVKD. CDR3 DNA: TGTGCCATCAGGTACAGGGAAGGCACTGAAGCTTTCTTT. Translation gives CAIRYREGTEAFF.

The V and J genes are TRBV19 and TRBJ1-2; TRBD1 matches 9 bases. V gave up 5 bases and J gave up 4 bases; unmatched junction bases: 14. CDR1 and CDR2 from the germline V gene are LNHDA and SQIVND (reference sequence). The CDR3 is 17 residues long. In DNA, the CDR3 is TGTGCCAGTAGTCCGAGGGGGACAGGGACCTTGGGCTATGGCTACACCTTC. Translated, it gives CASSPRGTGTLGYGYTF.

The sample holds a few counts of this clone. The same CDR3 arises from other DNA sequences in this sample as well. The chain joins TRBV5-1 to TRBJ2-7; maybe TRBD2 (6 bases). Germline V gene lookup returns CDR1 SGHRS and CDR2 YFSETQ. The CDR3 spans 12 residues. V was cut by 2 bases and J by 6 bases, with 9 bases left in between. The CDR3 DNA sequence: TGCGCCAGCAGCTTCGGGGGTCGCGAGCAGTACTTC. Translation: CASSFGGREQYF.

CDR3 amino acids: CAWGRRGGAREQFF. The CDR3 coding sequence is TGTGCCTGGGGAAGGCGCGGGGGGGCCAGGGAGCAGTTCTTC. The chain couples TRBV30 to TRBJ2-1; 9 bases line up with TRBD2. The CDR3 extends over 14 amino acids. CDR1 and CDR2 from the germline V gene are GTSNPN and SVGIG (reference sequence). Trimming removed 5 bases from V and 10 bases from J; junction bases left unmatched: 12.

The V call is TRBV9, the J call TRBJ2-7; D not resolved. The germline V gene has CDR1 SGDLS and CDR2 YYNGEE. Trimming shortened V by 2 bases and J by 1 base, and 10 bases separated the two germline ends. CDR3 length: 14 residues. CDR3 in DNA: TGTGCCAGCAGCGTGGCTTCTCAATCCTACGAGCAGTACTTC. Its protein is CASSVASQSYEQYF.

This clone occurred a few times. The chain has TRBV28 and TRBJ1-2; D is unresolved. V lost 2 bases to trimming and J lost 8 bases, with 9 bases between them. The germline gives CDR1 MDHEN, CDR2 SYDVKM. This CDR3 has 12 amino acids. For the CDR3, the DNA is TGTGCCAGCAGTTTACGGGGATACGGCTACACCTTC. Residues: CASSLRGYGYTF.